This is a list of T cell receptor beta chains from one sample in a study of OX40 agonist ivuxolimab in advanced cancers. The protocol was immunoSEQ multiplex PCR, while the TCRdb copy is restricted to in-frame clones and leaves out a portion. Here the sample spans 35,000 to 40,000 clones, 82% being singletons. The input for sequencing was CD4+ or CD8+ T cells sorted from blood, taken in a trial of the OX40 agonist ivuxolimab. The receptors come from an adult with an advanced solid tumor such as melanoma, head and neck, liver or kidney cancer. Both conserved end residues are part of each CDR3. D genes are given only for firm matches. Clone size appears in some rows only: once, few, many, or a class for an expanded clone.

abundance	d_gene	j_gene	v_gene	CDR3nt	CDR3aa
few	TRBD2	TRBJ2-1	TRBV29-1	TGCAGCGACCAAGGACTAGCGGGGGATAAACAGTTCTTC	CSDQGLAGDKQFF
NA	TRBD1	TRBJ1-6	TRBV10-1	TGCGCCAGCAGTTCTGACAGGGAGAATTCACCCCTCCACTTT	CASSSDRENSPLHF
few	NA	TRBJ1-2	TRBV7-2	TGTGCCAGCAGCTGGAGGAGCGGAGACTATGGCTACACCTTC	CASSWRSGDYGYTF
NA	TRBD1	TRBJ1-1	TRBV28	TGTGCCAGCAGTCACGAGACAGGGGTGAACACTGAAGCTTTCTTT	CASSHETGVNTEAFF
NA	NA	TRBJ2-6	TRBV28	TGTGCCAGCAGTCATAGAGGACTCCAACCCTCTGGGGCCAACGTCCTGACTTTC	CASSHRGLQPSGANVLTF
NA	NA	TRBJ2-7	TRBV5-6	TGTGCCAGCAGCTTGGGGGCAGTATACTCCTACGAGCAGTACTTC	CASSLGAVYSYEQYF
NA	TRBD1	TRBJ2-1	TRBV7-8	TGTGCCAGCAGCAGAGGGACAGGGATGTACAATGAGCAGTTCTTC	CASSRGTGMYNEQFF
NA	TRBD1	TRBJ2-1	TRBV28	TGTGCCGGGGGGCAAGGACAGGGGAACAATGAGCAGTTCTTC	CAGGQGQGNNEQFF
few	NA	TRBJ2-6	TRBV30	TGTGCCTGGAGTGTACCTGGGGCCAACGTCCTGACTTTC	CAWSVPGANVLTF
NA	NA	TRBJ2-7	TRBV11-2	TGTGCCAGCAGCTTAGCTAGGGGCGAGCAGTACTTC	CASSLARGEQYF
NA	TRBD1	TRBJ1-1	TRBV5-1	TGCGCCAGCAGCTTAGGGGGCCCAAACACTGAAGCTTTCTTT	CASSLGGPNTEAFF
NA	TRBD1	TRBJ2-1	TRBV6-5	TGTGCCAGCACTGGGGGACAGTACAATGAGCAGTTCTTC	CASTGGQYNEQFF
NA	NA	TRBJ1-1	TRBV5-8	TGTGCCAGCAGCTTGTCCGGGTGGGAAGCTTTCTTT	CASSLSGWEAFF
NA	TRBD2	TRBJ2-7	TRBV6-5	TGTGCCAGCAGTCCGGTAGCGGGAGGCACCTACGAGCAGTACTTC	CASSPVAGGTYEQYF
NA	TRBD1	TRBJ2-7	TRBV2	TGTGCCAGCTCAATCAGGGGGTACGAGCAGTACTTC	CASSIRGYEQYF
NA	NA	TRBJ2-2	TRBV7-9	TGTGCCAGCAGCTTGGGGCAGGCCACAAACACCGGGGAGCTGTTTTTT	CASSLGQATNTGELFF
NA	NA	TRBJ2-7	TRBV6-6	TGTGCCAGCACTGGGAATCTTGGCGAGCAGTACTTC	CASTGNLGEQYF
NA	TRBD2	TRBJ2-7	TRBV5-6	TGTGCCAGCAGCTTGACTAGCGGGGGCTCCTACGAGCAGTACTTC	CASSLTSGGSYEQYF
NA	TRBD2	TRBJ2-2	TRBV7-8	TGTGCCAGCAGCTCTCGACTAGCGGGAGGGGTCGGGGAGCTGTTTTTT	CASSSRLAGGVGELFF
NA	NA	TRBJ2-2	TRBV7-6	TGTGCCAGCAGCCAACAAGAAACCGGGGAGCTGTTTTTT	CASSQQETGELFF
NA	TRBD2	TRBJ2-3	TRBV28	TGTGCCAGCATCCCCGGGGGGGCCTCTGGCACAGATACGCAGTATTTT	CASIPGGASGTDTQYF
once	NA	TRBJ1-1	TRBV7-9	TGTGCCAGCAGCTTAGCGCAAGCTTTCTTT	CASSLAQAFF
once	NA	TRBJ2-3	TRBV4-1	TGCGCCAGCAGCCAAGTCAAGAGCACAGATACGCAGTATTTT	CASSQVKSTDTQYF
NA	TRBD1	TRBJ2-3	TRBV6-6	TGTGCCAGCAGTCTCCAGGGGGCAATAGATACGCAGTATTTT	CASSLQGAIDTQYF
NA	NA	TRBJ1-5	TRBV15	TGTGCCACCAGCAGATCCCCAGAGGATCAGCCCCAGCATTTT	CATSRSPEDQPQHF
NA	TRBD2	TRBJ2-7	TRBV7-2	TGTGCCAGCCGGCGCGGGGGGGGGTCCTACGAGCAGTACTTC	CASRRGGGSYEQYF
NA	TRBD1	TRBJ1-1	TRBV2	TGTGCCAGCAGTCCTAGGACAGGGGGCATGAACACTGAAGCTTTCTTT	CASSPRTGGMNTEAFF
NA	NA	TRBJ1-3	TRBV11-2	TGTGCCAGCAGCGCCGACAGAAACACCATATATTTT	CASSADRNTIYF
few	TRBD2	TRBJ2-3	TRBV4-2	TGTGCCAGCAGCCAAGAGACTAGCGGGGGGTTCAAAGGGACGCAGTATTTT	CASSQETSGGFKGTQYF
NA	NA	TRBJ2-2	TRBV19	TGTGCCACGGGGGGCGGGAGAGCTGCTGGGGAGCTGTTTTTT	CATGGGRAAGELFF
once	NA	TRBJ2-3	TRBV6-4	TGTGCCAGCAGTGATAGGGTAACAGATACGCAGTATTTT	CASSDRVTDTQYF
NA	NA	TRBJ1-1	TRBV2	TGTGCCAGCAGTGTAAAGGGCAACACTGAAGCTTTCTTT	CASSVKGNTEAFF
NA	TRBD1	TRBJ1-2	TRBV28	TGTGCCAGCAGTTCTGATTGGGACAGGGGGGCCTTC	CASSSDWDRGAF
NA	TRBD1	TRBJ1-5	TRBV18	TGTGCCAGCTCACCTTACAGGGGGCGAAGCAATCAGCCCCAGCATTTT	CASSPYRGRSNQPQHF
once	TRBD2	TRBJ2-3	TRBV18	TGTGCCAGCTCACCACGGGCGGGAGGAACAGATACGCAGTATTTT	CASSPRAGGTDTQYF
NA	NA	TRBJ1-2	TRBV25-1	TGTGCCAGCAGTGCTCATCGGTCGATTGGCTACACCTTC	CASSAHRSIGYTF
NA	NA	TRBJ2-3	TRBV27	TGTGCCAGCAGTTTGCTAGCAACGGATACGCAGTATTTT	CASSLLATDTQYF
NA	NA	TRBJ1-2	TRBV5-1	TGCGCCAGCAGCTTGGAGGGGACCAAGGGGTATGGCTACACCTTC	CASSLEGTKGYGYTF
NA	TRBD1	TRBJ2-5	TRBV7-8	TGTGCCAGCATTCAGGGGGCGCCCCCAGAGACCCAGTACTTC	CASIQGAPPETQYF
NA	NA	TRBJ2-2	TRBV5-4	TGTGCCAGCAGTCTGGACAGAGCCGGGGAGCTGTTTTTT	CASSLDRAGELFF
NA	TRBD1	TRBJ1-5	TRBV19	TGTGCCAGCCGGGACAGTCAGCAGCCCCAGCATTTT	CASRDSQQPQHF
NA	NA	TRBJ2-2	TRBV6-5	TGTGCCAGCAGTAGCCTCGGTTCCGGGGAGCTGTTTTTT	CASSSLGSGELFF
NA	TRBD1	TRBJ2-5	TRBV7-8	TGTGCCAGCAGCTTTTACAGGGGGCGAGTGGAGACCCAGTACTTC	CASSFYRGRVETQYF
NA	NA	TRBJ2-7	TRBV6-6	TGTGCCAGCAAAGCAGGGAGCTCCTACGAGCAGTACTTC	CASKAGSSYEQYF
once	NA	TRBJ1-3	TRBV10-1	TGCGCCAGCAGCGAGAGAACCGACAGGTTTGGAAACACCATATATTTT	CASSERTDRFGNTIYF
NA	TRBD1	TRBJ2-1	TRBV5-4	TGTGCCAGCAGCTACCGGGACAGGGGTCATGAGCAGTTCTTC	CASSYRDRGHEQFF
NA	NA	TRBJ2-1	TRBV7-8	TGTGCCAGCAAGGAGGATGATGAGCAGTTCTTC	CASKEDDEQFF
NA	NA	TRBJ2-7	TRBV2	TGTGCCAGCAGTGAAGTAAAGGGGACAACGTTCGGAATCTTCTACGAGCAGTACTTC	CASSEVKGTTFGIFYEQYF
NA	NA	TRBJ2-1	TRBV19	TGTGCCAGTAGTACATCTCCTTCAACCTACAATGAGCAGTTCTTC	CASSTSPSTYNEQFF
NA	NA	TRBJ1-2	TRBV5-1	TGCGCCAGCAGCTTGGGGGACCGGGCAGAATATGGCTACACCTTC	CASSLGDRAEYGYTF